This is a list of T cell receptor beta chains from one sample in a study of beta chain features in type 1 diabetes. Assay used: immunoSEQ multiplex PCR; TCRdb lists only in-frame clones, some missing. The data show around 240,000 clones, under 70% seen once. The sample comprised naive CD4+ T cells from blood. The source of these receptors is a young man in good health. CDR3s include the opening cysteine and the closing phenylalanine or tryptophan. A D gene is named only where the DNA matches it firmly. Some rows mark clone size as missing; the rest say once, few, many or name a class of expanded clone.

CDR3nt: TGTGCCACCAGCAGGCAGGACGGGAACAATGAGCAGTTCTTC
CDR3aa: CATSRQDGNNEQFF
abundance: -
v_gene: TRBV15
j_gene: TRBJ2-1
d_gene: -

CDR3nt: TGTGCCTGGAGCCCCGCGGATGAGCAGTTCTTC
CDR3aa: CAWSPADEQFF
abundance: -
v_gene: TRBV30
j_gene: TRBJ2-1
d_gene: -

CDR3nt: TGTGCCAGCAGTTCTAGGTACGAGCAGTACTTC
CDR3aa: CASSSRYEQYF
abundance: -
v_gene: TRBV28
j_gene: TRBJ2-7
d_gene: -

CDR3nt: TGTGCCATCAGTGAGCGGACTAGACAAGAGACCCAGTACTTC
CDR3aa: CAISERTRQETQYF
abundance: -
v_gene: TRBV10-3
j_gene: TRBJ2-5
d_gene: TRBD2

CDR3nt: TGTGCCAGCAGCTTAGACCGACTGACAGGGGTCGGAGAGACCCAGTACTTC
CDR3aa: CASSLDRLTGVGETQYF
abundance: -
v_gene: TRBV7-9
j_gene: TRBJ2-5
d_gene: TRBD1

CDR3nt: TGTGCCTGGACGGGGACAGGGGCTCCCAATCAGCCCCAGCATTTT
CDR3aa: CAWTGTGAPNQPQHF
abundance: -
v_gene: TRBV30
j_gene: TRBJ1-5
d_gene: TRBD1

CDR3nt: TGTGCCAGCAGCCCGAAATCGGGGCTCTCCTACGAGCAGTACTTC
CDR3aa: CASSPKSGLSYEQYF
abundance: -
v_gene: TRBV14
j_gene: TRBJ2-7
d_gene: -

CDR3nt: TGTGCCAGCACCCTAGAGATCCCAGATACGCAGTATTTT
CDR3aa: CASTLEIPDTQYF
abundance: -
v_gene: TRBV7-2
j_gene: TRBJ2-3
d_gene: -

CDR3nt: TGTGCCAGCAGTTTTGGACAGAGACCGAAGCAGTACTTC
CDR3aa: CASSFGQRPKQYF
abundance: -
v_gene: TRBV2
j_gene: TRBJ2-7
d_gene: -

CDR3nt: TGTGCCAGCAGAGGAAATACAGGGAACACCGGGGAGCTGTTTTTT
CDR3aa: CASRGNTGNTGELFF
abundance: -
v_gene: TRBV28
j_gene: TRBJ2-2
d_gene: -

CDR3nt: TGCGCCAGCAGCCCTTCTACTGACACCGGGGAGCTGTTTTTT
CDR3aa: CASSPSTDTGELFF
abundance: -
v_gene: TRBV5-1
j_gene: TRBJ2-2
d_gene: -

CDR3nt: TGTGCCTGGACAGAGAACTATGGCTACACCTTC
CDR3aa: CAWTENYGYTF
abundance: -
v_gene: TRBV30
j_gene: TRBJ1-2
d_gene: -

CDR3nt: TGTGCCAGCAGCCAAGTCGGCAGCACCGGGGAGCTGTTTTTT
CDR3aa: CASSQVGSTGELFF
abundance: few
v_gene: TRBV14
j_gene: TRBJ2-2
d_gene: -

CDR3nt: TGTGCCAGCTCACCGAGCCCTTCGGGTTTAGGGAATGAGCAGTTCTTC
CDR3aa: CASSPSPSGLGNEQFF
abundance: -
v_gene: TRBV18
j_gene: TRBJ2-1
d_gene: -

CDR3nt: TGCAGCGGCGACGGGGGGAACACTGAAGCTTTCTTT
CDR3aa: CSGDGGNTEAFF
abundance: -
v_gene: TRBV29-1
j_gene: TRBJ1-1
d_gene: -

CDR3nt: TGTGCCAGCAGCTTAGGACAGGGGTCCAGGTACGAGCAGTACTTC
CDR3aa: CASSLGQGSRYEQYF
abundance: -
v_gene: TRBV7-9
j_gene: TRBJ2-7
d_gene: TRBD1

CDR3nt: TGTGCCAGCAGCTTAATGGCGGTTGCACGCACCGGGGAGCTGTTTTTT
CDR3aa: CASSLMAVARTGELFF
abundance: -
v_gene: TRBV7-9
j_gene: TRBJ2-2
d_gene: -

CDR3nt: TGTGCCAGTAGTACGGACTACGGTACCGGGGAGCTGTTTTTT
CDR3aa: CASSTDYGTGELFF
abundance: -
v_gene: TRBV19
j_gene: TRBJ2-2
d_gene: -

CDR3nt: TGTGCCAGCAGCTTGGGTGGAGGACTAGCGGGAGTGTCAGAGACCCAGTACTTC
CDR3aa: CASSLGGGLAGVSETQYF
abundance: -
v_gene: TRBV5-4
j_gene: TRBJ2-5
d_gene: TRBD2

CDR3nt: TGTGCCAGCAGCTTAGTAAGCAGGTCCTACGAGCAGTACTTC
CDR3aa: CASSLVSRSYEQYF
abundance: -
v_gene: TRBV7-2
j_gene: TRBJ2-7
d_gene: -

CDR3nt: TGCGCCAGCAGCTTGGACAATGAGCAGTTCTTC
CDR3aa: CASSLDNEQFF
abundance: -
v_gene: TRBV5-1
j_gene: TRBJ2-1
d_gene: -

CDR3nt: TGCGCCAGCAGCTTGGAAGGGGGGTACGAGCAGTACTTC
CDR3aa: CASSLEGGYEQYF
abundance: -
v_gene: TRBV5-1
j_gene: TRBJ2-7
d_gene: -

CDR3nt: TGTGCCAGCAGCCAAGTTCCTAGCGGGGGCCAAGAGACCCAGTACTTC
CDR3aa: CASSQVPSGGQETQYF
abundance: -
v_gene: TRBV4-2
j_gene: TRBJ2-5
d_gene: TRBD2

CDR3nt: TGTGCCAGCAGCCACTCGAAAGGGAGATACTACGAGCAGTACTTC
CDR3aa: CASSHSKGRYYEQYF
abundance: -
v_gene: TRBV13
j_gene: TRBJ2-7
d_gene: -

CDR3nt: TGTGCCTGGGGGACGGGGATCAACACTGAAGCTTTCTTT
CDR3aa: CAWGTGINTEAFF
abundance: -
v_gene: TRBV30
j_gene: TRBJ1-1
d_gene: -

CDR3nt: TGTGCCTGGAGTGGGTTCCAAGGGAACACTGAAGCTTTCTTT
CDR3aa: CAWSGFQGNTEAFF
abundance: -
v_gene: TRBV30
j_gene: TRBJ1-1
d_gene: -

CDR3nt: TGTGCCAGCAGCTTAGGACTAGCGGGGGGGCAAGGAGATACGCAGTATTTT
CDR3aa: CASSLGLAGGQGDTQYF
abundance: -
v_gene: TRBV7-2
j_gene: TRBJ2-3
d_gene: TRBD2

CDR3nt: TGTGCCAGCAGAAGGAGCTACGAGCAGTACTTC
CDR3aa: CASRRSYEQYF
abundance: -
v_gene: TRBV5-4
j_gene: TRBJ2-7
d_gene: -